This T cell receptor (beta chain) was profiled in a study of early T cells in non-severe SARS-CoV-2 infection. Many counts were recorded for this clonotype. TCRdb re-analysed the 5' RACE reads in MiXCR, keeping a single row per CDR3 protein. The sample holds about 100,000 distinct CDR3 sequences, 11% seen once. The length of the CDR3 is 12 residues. The V gene's germline CDR1 is LNHDA and CDR2 SQIVND (reference sequence). Trimming left V 3 bases short and J 5 bases short, with 6 bases between. The rearrangement uses TRBV19 and TRBJ2-3, with unresolved D. The sequenced sample consisted of whole blood. This sequence was found in an adult who was a healthcare worker with PCR-confirmed SARS-CoV-2 infection or an uninfected control (not recorded which). CDR3 DNA sequence: TGTGCCAGTAGTATCTCCGGAGATACGCAGTATTTT. It translates to CASSISGDTQYF. The full variable domain, in which reference TRBV19 and TRBJ2-3 provide the parts outside the CDR3, is DGGITQSPKYLFRKEGQNVTLSCEQNLNHDAMYWYRQDPGQGLRLIYYSQIVNDFQKGDIAEGYSVSREKKESFPLTVTSAQKNPTAFYLCASSISGDTQYFGPGTRLTVL.